This T cell receptor (beta chain) was sequenced for a study of control samples from healthy donors and cancer patients. Some clones are missing from TCRdb's copy, which holds only in-frame ones; the method was immunoSEQ multiplex PCR. The sample lists approximately 81,000 clones, 94% occurring once. The CDR3 spans 12 residues. Germline V gene lookup returns CDR1 MDHEN and CDR2 SYDVKM. V dropped 5 bases and J dropped 7 bases, with 8 bases sitting between them. This clonotype was sampled from a woman between 18 and 30 years old in good health. Specimen: blood. V and J are TRBV28 and TRBJ2-2; no clear D. The CDR3 loop is CASSQRIGELFF. For the CDR3, the DNA is TGTGCCAGCAGTCAACGGATCGGGGAGCTGTTTTTT.